This T cell receptor (beta chain) was observed in a study of T-cell reconstitution after alpha-beta-depleted transplantation in children. Study-wide results and caveats: Among T cells one year after transplant, newly produced cells accounted for most counts and diversity. Roughly two months post-transplant, alpha-beta T cells reportedly originated from several hundred graft clones that had expanded. Some patients' high day-60 TCRbeta diversity was traced to surviving recipient T cells and thymic progenitors.

V lost 8 bases and J lost 13, with 12 bases in between. Germline loops: CDR1 LGHDT, CDR2 YNNKEL (reference sequence). This CDR3 is built from 10 residues. Unique molecular identifiers were incorporated during preparation of the TCRbeta library. TCRdb itself ran the PCR reads through MiXCR, one entry per CDR3 protein. Of over 15,000 distinct CDR3 sequences listed, about 7.7% are singletons. Ten or more counts support this clonotype. Its antigen is not known. The material was PBMCs, mostly from graft donor cells, obtained 60 days after TCRalphabeta/CD19-depleted stem cell transplant. The chain recombines TRBV3-1 with TRBJ2-1; D perhaps matches TRBD1 (5 bases). The sequence was collected from a boy younger than two who had a stem cell transplant for Wiskott-Aldrich syndrome, so the T cells may come from the graft donor. In DNA, the CDR3 is TGTGCCAGCGGACATCAAACACAGTTCTTC. This encodes CASGHQTQFF.